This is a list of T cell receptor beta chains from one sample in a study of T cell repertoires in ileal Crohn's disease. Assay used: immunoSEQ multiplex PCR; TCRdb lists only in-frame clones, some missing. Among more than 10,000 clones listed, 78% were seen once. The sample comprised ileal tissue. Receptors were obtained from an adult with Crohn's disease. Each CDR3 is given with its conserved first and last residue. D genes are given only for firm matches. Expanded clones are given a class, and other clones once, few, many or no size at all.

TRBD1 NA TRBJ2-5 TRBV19 TGTGCCAGTAGTACGGGACAGGGGGCTGAGGAGACCCAGTACTTC CASSTGQGAEETQYF
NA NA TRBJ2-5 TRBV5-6 TGTGCCAGCAGCCTTCGACAGCCCCAAGAGACCCAGTACTTC CASSLRQPQETQYF
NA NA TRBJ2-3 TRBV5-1 TGCGCCAGCAGACAGGACAGAGGCAACACAGATACGCAGTATTTT CASRQDRGNTDTQYF
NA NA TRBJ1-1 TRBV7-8 TGTGCCAGCAGCCAAGGGGTGGGCACTGAAGCTTTCTTT CASSQGVGTEAFF
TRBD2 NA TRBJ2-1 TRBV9 TGTGCCAGCAGCGTAGCGGGAGGGGACAATGAGCAGTTCTTC CASSVAGGDNEQFF
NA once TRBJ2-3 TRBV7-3 TGTGCCAGCAGCTTAACCGGGGGGCGGGGAGATACGCAGTATTTT CASSLTGGRGDTQYF
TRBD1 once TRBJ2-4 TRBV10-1 TGCGCCAGCAGCCCCGGGACAGGGGGCGGAGGTGGGGTAGGACGGAACATTCAGTACTTC CASSPGTGGGGGVGRNIQYF
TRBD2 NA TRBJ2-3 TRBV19 TGTGCCAGTAAGTTGGGAGGGTCAGATACGCAGTATTTT CASKLGGSDTQYF
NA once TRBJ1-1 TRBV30 TGTGCCTGGAGTGTACCGGGAGGGAACACTGAAGCTTTCTTT CAWSVPGGNTEAFF
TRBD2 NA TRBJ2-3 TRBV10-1 TGCGCCAGCAGTGAGGGACTAGCGGGAACATATACGCAGTATTTT CASSEGLAGTYTQYF
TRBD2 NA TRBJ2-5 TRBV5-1 TGCGCCAGCACCCGGGGGGGCAGCTTACAAGAGACCCAGTACTTC CASTRGGSLQETQYF
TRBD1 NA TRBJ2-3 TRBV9 TGTGCCAGCAGCGCGCGGACAGGGCAGGCAGATACGCAGTATTTT CASSARTGQADTQYF
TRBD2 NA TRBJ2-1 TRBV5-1 TGCGCCAGCAAGAGCGGGGGATCCTACAATGAGCAGTTCTTC CASKSGGSYNEQFF
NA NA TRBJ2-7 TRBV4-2 TGTGCCAGCAGCCAAGTAGCTCAAGCCTACGAGCAGTACTTC CASSQVAQAYEQYF
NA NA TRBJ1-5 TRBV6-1 TGTGCCAGCAGTGGACGGAGTAGCAATCAGCCCCAGCATTTT CASSGRSSNQPQHF
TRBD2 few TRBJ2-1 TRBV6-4 TGTGCCAGCAGTGAAGGAGCGGGGGCCTACAATGAGCAGTTCTTC CASSEGAGAYNEQFF
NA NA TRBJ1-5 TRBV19 TGTGCCAGTAGTCTCACTCACGCCTATAGCAATCAGCCCCAGCATTTT CASSLTHAYSNQPQHF
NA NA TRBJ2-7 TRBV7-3 TGTGCCAGCAGCCTCGACAGGGCGGGAATATACGAGCAGTACTTC CASSLDRAGIYEQYF
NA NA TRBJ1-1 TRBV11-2 TGTGCCAGCAGCTTGGCAAAGAACACTGAAGCTTTCTTT CASSLAKNTEAFF
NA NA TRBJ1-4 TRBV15 TGTGCCACCAGCAGAGATTATTCGTACAGCAGCCTTAATGAAAAACTGTTTTTT CATSRDYSYSSLNEKLFF
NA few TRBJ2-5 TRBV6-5 TGTGCCAGCAGTGCTAGGGGCGCTGAGACCCAGTACTTC CASSARGAETQYF
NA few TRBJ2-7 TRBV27 TGTGCCAGCAGTTTGGGGGGGCGCTACGAGCAGTACTTC CASSLGGRYEQYF
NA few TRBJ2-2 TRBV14 TGTGCCAGCAGCCGAGGATTGGGCGGGGAGCTGTTTTTT CASSRGLGGELFF
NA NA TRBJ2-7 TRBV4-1 TGCGCCAGCAGCCAAGCAGTCGGGAACTCCTACGAGCAGTACTTC CASSQAVGNSYEQYF
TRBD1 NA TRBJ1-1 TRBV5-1 TGCGCCAGCAGCTTGTCAGGGGGGCACACTGAAGCTTTCTTT CASSLSGGHTEAFF
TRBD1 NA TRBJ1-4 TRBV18 TGTGCCAGCTCACTGGAACAGGGGGCACGAGAAAAACTGTTTTTT CASSLEQGAREKLFF
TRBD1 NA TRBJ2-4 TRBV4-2 TGTGCCAGCAGCCAAGTGGGGACAGGGGGCGCAGGGCAAAACATTCAGTACTTC CASSQVGTGGAGQNIQYF
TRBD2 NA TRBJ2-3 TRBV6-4 TGTGCCAGCAGTGACTCGACTAGCGGGGGGGCCGATACGCAGTATTTT CASSDSTSGGADTQYF
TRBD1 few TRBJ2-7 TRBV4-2 TGTGCCAGCAGCCAAGATCCAGAGGGGGCGCCCTCCTACGAGCAGTACTTC CASSQDPEGAPSYEQYF
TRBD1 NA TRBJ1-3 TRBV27 TGTGCCAGCAAAAGCCTCACCGGGACAGGGATAAACACCATATATTTT CASKSLTGTGINTIYF
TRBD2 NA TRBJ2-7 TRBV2 TGTGCCAGCAGTGAACAACTAGCGGGGGAGCCAGTTCACGAGCAGTACTTC CASSEQLAGEPVHEQYF
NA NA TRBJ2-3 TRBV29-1 TGCAGCGTCAAAAGCGGAGATACGCAGTATTTT CSVKSGDTQYF
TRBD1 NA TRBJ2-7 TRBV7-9 TGTGCCAGCAGCTCCCTCGGGACAGTATTGTACGAGCAGTACTTC CASSSLGTVLYEQYF
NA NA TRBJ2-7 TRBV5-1 TGCGCCAGCAGCCTTTCTCAGGGATTCTACGAGCAGTACTTC CASSLSQGFYEQYF
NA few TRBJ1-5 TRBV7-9 TGTGCCAGCAGCTTAGAAAGCCAGCCCCAGCATTTT CASSLESQPQHF
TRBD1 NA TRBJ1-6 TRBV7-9 TGTGCCAGCAGCACAACCGGGACAGGGGGTAATTCACCCCTCCACTTT CASSTTGTGGNSPLHF
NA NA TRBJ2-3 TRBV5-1 TGCGCCAGCAGCTCCAGGGCCTCTAGCACAGATACGCAGTATTTT CASSSRASSTDTQYF
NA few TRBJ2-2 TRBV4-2 TGTGCCAGCAGCCAAGATATGGAGGGATGGAGGTCCGGGGAGCTGTTTTTT CASSQDMEGWRSGELFF
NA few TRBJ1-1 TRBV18 TGTGCCAGCTCATCGGGGGCGGGGGACACTGAAGCTTTCTTT CASSSGAGDTEAFF
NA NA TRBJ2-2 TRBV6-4 TGTGCCAGCAGTGACTCGGCGGGCACCGGGGAGCTGTTTTTT CASSDSAGTGELFF
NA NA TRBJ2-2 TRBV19 TGTGCCAGTAGCGAATACAGGAGCGGGGGGGAGCTGTTTTTT CASSEYRSGGELFF
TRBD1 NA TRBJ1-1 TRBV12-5 TGTGCTAGTGGTTCCCAGGGGGCTCGCACTGAAGCTTTCTTT CASGSQGARTEAFF
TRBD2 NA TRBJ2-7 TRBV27 TGTGCCAGCAGTTTATCGGCTAGCGGGCTATCCTACGAGCAGTACTTC CASSLSASGLSYEQYF
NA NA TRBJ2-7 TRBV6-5 TGTGCCAGCACCGCCAGGGGTTTCGACGAGCAGTACTTC CASTARGFDEQYF
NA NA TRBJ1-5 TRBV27 TGTGCCAGCAGTGCAGGGGTCGGCCAGCCCCAGCATTTT CASSAGVGQPQHF
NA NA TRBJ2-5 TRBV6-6 TGTGCCATCATGGGGGGAGGAGAGACCCAGTACTTC CAIMGGGETQYF
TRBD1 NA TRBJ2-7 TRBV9 TGTGCCAGCAGCGCCGAGCCGGGACAGGGTCCCTACGAGCAGTACTTC CASSAEPGQGPYEQYF
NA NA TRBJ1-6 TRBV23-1 TGCGCCAGCAGTCAACCAACGGGGAGCTCCTATAATTCACCCCTCCACTTT CASSQPTGSSYNSPLHF
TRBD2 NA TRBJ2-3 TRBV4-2 TGTGCCAGCAGCCAAGGGCGGGAGGCAGATACGCAGTATTTT CASSQGREADTQYF
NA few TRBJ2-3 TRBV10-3 TGTGCCATCAGTGAGAGCGGGGATACGCAGTATTTT CAISESGDTQYF
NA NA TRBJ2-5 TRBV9 TGTGCCAGCAGCGCGGGGGTCGACATACAGATAGGGACCCAGTACTTC CASSAGVDIQIGTQYF